The entry that follows covers one TCR beta chain sequence. This clonotype was detected a few times. Its specific antigen is unknown. Per-base quality was not reported, and no clone a single base away is much larger than it. The data stem from a study of identical twins (dated by TCRdb to the mid-2010s). A note on the overall study: To test whether fetal clonotypes persist, this study deep-sequenced TCR alpha and beta repertoires from monozygotic twins, from unrelated adults of various ages, and from cord blood. Replicate twin experiments were performed at different times using different library preparation protocols to rule out contamination. Study-level results and caveats: The excess sharing between twins in beta out-of-frame sequences was weaker because fewer shared sequences reduced the signal-to-noise ratio. Conclusions relied on cross-sectional statistical analysis, since the same donors could not be followed over many years. Invariant T cells such as MAIT and iNKT could partly confound zero-insertion analyses, though diverse VJ usage argued against this for most clonotypes. Fewer insertions were carried by abundant cord blood beta clonotypes; a weaker similar trend was observed in young adult naive repertoires, while no such trend was observed in memory repertoires. Compared with coincidental sharing between unrelated individuals, out-of-frame TCR alpha sequences shared between twins had an excess of sequences with low generation probability. Out-of-frame TCR alpha sharing in monozygotic twins was systematically underestimated by recombination models, whereas sharing between unrelated individuals was in agreement with the recombination models.

Relative to germline, V is missing 5 bases and J is missing 0 bases, with 10 bases of the junction outside any gene match. From the cysteine through the phenylalanine, the CDR3 covers 19 amino acids. The read is trimmed to its CDR3 DNA, 57 bases read in frame from base 1. CDR1 and CDR2 were assigned from the germline V gene as SGHAT and FQNNGV. Every donor was a healthy Caucasian. The twin cohort comprised three pairs of female monozygotic twins, all aged roughly 18 to 30 years. The RNA used for TCR libraries was isolated from peripheral blood mononuclear cells. The library was generated by 5' RACE. The data were produced on an Illumina HiSeq 2000. A universal primer binding site was introduced by template switching, and a unique molecular identifier was present in the final cDNA, enabling accurate counting of TCR cDNA molecules. Specific primers in the conserved constant-segment region were used to synthesize first-strand cDNA for TCR alpha and beta chains. To control for contamination, every cDNA library was double barcoded, receiving both a SMART-Mk sample barcode and Illumina barcodes. Two successive PCR steps introduced TruSeq adapter sequences along with Illumina sample barcodes. The Illumina HiSeq platform was used with custom primers to sequence TCR alpha and beta cDNA libraries. In the source study's methods: MiGEC processed the raw reads to extract unique molecular identifiers, while MiXCR was used to determine the CDR3 positions. Recombination models were inferred per individual with the repgenHMM and IGoR tools using an EM algorithm. Shared clonotypes were analyzed with the tcR package in R, and sharing was normalized by the product of cloneset sizes. To study raw recombination free of thymic and clonal selection effects, out-of-frame nonproductive sequences were analyzed. Using fastp at Q25 and MiXCR, TCRdb reprocessed the public reads and kept productive beta chains. Every distinct CDR3 protein forms one entry, paired with its most common genes and DNA. TCRdb, not the authors, supplied the V and J calls. The table for this sample lists hundreds of thousands of distinct CDR3 sequences; around a sixth of them were counted only once. The top ten constitute roughly 14% of the sample.

The data were also submitted as part of a second study, on T cells expressing NK-cell markers. The second publication reports: TCR beta-chain repertoires were profiled in sorted CD3+CD56+NKG2C+, CD3+CD56+NKG2C- and CD3+CD56-NKG2C+ T-cell subsets from fewer than 10 donors. Among the eight sequenced donors, only one was HCMV-seronegative, while the other seven were HCMV-seropositive. To restrict sorting to alphabetaTCR-expressing T cells, an anti-gammadeltaTCR antibody was added in several experiments. In six or seven donors, the dominant CD3+CD56+NKG2C+ clonotypes ranked among the top 10 CD8+ clonotypes, making up roughly 1.0-8% of CD8+ T cells. Those dominant clonotypes were again the most abundant among CD3+CD56-NKG2C+ cells in a handful of donors, at roughly 25-65%. It remained unclear whether the expanded NKG2C-expressing T cell clones were specific for HCMV antigens. Randomly selected healthy volunteers, three men and five women, were used as the eight sequenced donors. A commercial ELISA kit detecting HCMV-specific IgG in serum was used to determine HCMV serostatus. For six donors, bulk peripheral blood T-cell repertoires were additionally sequenced from unsorted PBMC. Reads were demultiplexed and grouped by UMI with MIGEC, and clonotypes were assembled and quantified with MiTCR. Only TCR cDNA sequences supported by at least two reads were kept to exclude erroneous sequences. The tcR package was used for downstream repertoire analysis, and clonotypes were matched between fractions using CDR3 nucleotide sequence together with V segment. VDJmatch was used to annotate antigen specificity against VDJdb, with one amino acid substitution allowed in CDR3.

Sequencing was done on a sample of PBMCs. This chain is built from TRBV11-2 and TRBJ2-6; TRBD1 agrees with 10 junctional bases. The receptor's source is a woman younger than 30 in good health. In nucleotides, the sequence is TGTGCCAGCAGCCGCTCGACAGGGGGCACCCTCTCTGGGGCCAACGTCCTGACTTTC. Translated, it gives CASSRSTGGTLSGANVLTF.